The present T cell receptor beta chain was sequenced within a study of CD8+CD57+ T cells in acquired aplastic anemia. Using genomic DNA as the template, TCR beta VDJ and CDR3 profiling was carried out. Each CDR3 protein gets one entry after TCRdb re-called the reads with MiXCR. The table records roughly 260,000 distinct CDR3 sequences, approximately 45% of them present only once. Patients picked for sequencing had shown CD8+CD57+ cell expansion detected by flow cytometry. There are 14 residues in the CDR3. V lost 0 bases, J lost 8 bases, and 14 bases lay in between. The germline V gene encodes CDR1 SGDLS and CDR2 YYNGEE. This clonotype has ten or more counts.

The gene calls are TRBV9 and TRBJ1-1; tentative D call: TRBD1 (5 bases). The receptor's source is a human donor with aplastic anemia. The material sequenced was sorted CD4+, CD8+, or CD8+CD57+ T cells (not recorded which) from PBMCs. The CDR3 coding sequence is TGTGCCAGCAGCGTAGGCCAGGGCCCTATCGAAGCTTTCTTT. This encodes CASSVGQGPIEAFF.